One sample yielded the 2 T cell receptor beta chains listed below, sequenced in a study of control samples from healthy donors and cancer patients. Assay: immunoSEQ multiplex PCR; the TCRdb copy retains only in-frame clones and omits some. This sample has more than 140,000 clones, with under 95% found just once. Sequences were obtained from blood. Receptor source: a middle-aged man in good health.

The gene calls are TRBV6-6 and TRBJ2-2, with D possibly being TRBD1 (5 bases). Trimming took 2 bases from V and 0 from J, leaving 10 bases between them. From germline, CDR1 is MNHNY and CDR2 SVGAGI (reference sequence). This CDR3 is 16 amino acids long. DNA of the CDR3: TGTGCCAGCAGTTACCGACAGTCCGCGAACACCGGGGAGCTGTTTTTT. Protein sequence: CASSYRQSANTGELFF.

V gene TRBV5-4 combines with J gene TRBJ1-6, with unresolved D. Germline loops: CDR1 SGHNT, CDR2 YYREEE (reference sequence). The CDR3 extends over 12 amino acids. V was shortened by 4 bases and J by 8 bases, with 7 bases between the two germline ends. The CDR3 DNA reads TGTGCCAGCAGCCTAGGAGATTCACCCCTCCACTTT. This sequence encodes CASSLGDSPLHF. Full variable domain (remainder filled in from reference TRBV5-4 and TRBJ1-6): ETGVTQSPTHLIKTRGQQVTLRCSSQSGHNTVSWYQQALGQGPQFIFQYYREEENGRGNFPPRFSGLQFPNYSSELNVNALELDDSALYLCASSLGDSPLHFGNGTRLTVT.